These T cell receptor beta chains were read from a single sample in a study of T cell responses to AZD1222 COVID-19 vaccine. Method: immunoSEQ multiplex PCR; TCRdb's copy keeps in-frame clones and lacks some. The table has approximately 160,000 clones, 90% seen once. The source material was peripheral blood, sampled on day 0 of AZD1222 vaccination. These receptors all come from an adult in good health. Both conserved end residues are part of each CDR3. The D gene is left open where the match is weak. The size entry is marked missing in some rows and otherwise reads once, few, many or a size class.

j_gene: TRBJ2-1; v_gene: TRBV3-1/TRBV3-2; d_gene: TRBD2; abundance: once; CDR3nt: TGTGCCAGCAGCCAAGATCCGCCTAGCGGGGTCTACAATGAGCAGTTCTTC; CDR3aa: CASSQDPPSGVYNEQFF
j_gene: TRBJ2-7; v_gene: TRBV7-2; d_gene: TRBD2; abundance: NA; CDR3nt: TGTGCCAGCAGCTTATACGGGGGGGCGACCTACGAGCAGTACTTC; CDR3aa: CASSLYGGATYEQYF
j_gene: TRBJ2-5; v_gene: TRBV4-3; d_gene: NA; abundance: NA; CDR3nt: TGCGCCAGCAGCCGGACGGTTCAAGAGACCCAGTACTTC; CDR3aa: CASSRTVQETQYF
j_gene: TRBJ1-2; v_gene: TRBV19; d_gene: NA; abundance: once; CDR3nt: TGTGCCAGTAGCCCCGAGACAGGTACCTATGGCTACACCTTC; CDR3aa: CASSPETGTYGYTF
j_gene: TRBJ2-5; v_gene: TRBV19; d_gene: TRBD2; abundance: NA; CDR3nt: TGTGCCAGTAGTGGGGGACTAGCACAAGAGACCCAGTACTTC; CDR3aa: CASSGGLAQETQYF
j_gene: TRBJ1-1; v_gene: TRBV18; d_gene: NA; abundance: NA; CDR3nt: TGTGCCAGCTCACCTCAGGGGACGGGCCGCTCTGAAGCTTTCTTT; CDR3aa: CASSPQGTGRSEAFF
j_gene: TRBJ2-1; v_gene: TRBV14; d_gene: NA; abundance: NA; CDR3nt: TGTGCCAGCAGCCGCAAAAGGGAGTTGAATTGGGATGAGCAGTTCTTC; CDR3aa: CASSRKRELNWDEQFF
j_gene: TRBJ2-7; v_gene: TRBV7-2; d_gene: NA; abundance: NA; CDR3nt: TGTGCCAGCAGCTTAGTGACCTACGAGCAGTACTTC; CDR3aa: CASSLVTYEQYF
j_gene: TRBJ1-2; v_gene: TRBV3-1/TRBV3-2; d_gene: TRBD1; abundance: NA; CDR3nt: TGTGCCAGCAGCCAAGATACACAGGGGGCGGGCGGCTACACCTTC; CDR3aa: CASSQDTQGAGGYTF
j_gene: TRBJ2-2; v_gene: TRBV7-8; d_gene: TRBD2; abundance: NA; CDR3nt: TGTGCCAGCAGCTTAGCGGCGGGGGGCACCGGGGAGCTGTTTTTT; CDR3aa: CASSLAAGGTGELFF
j_gene: TRBJ1-3; v_gene: TRBV27; d_gene: NA; abundance: many; CDR3nt: TGTGCCACCAGACTGACAGTCTCCTCTGGAAACACCATATATTTT; CDR3aa: CATRLTVSSGNTIYF
j_gene: TRBJ1-3; v_gene: TRBV19; d_gene: NA; abundance: once; CDR3nt: TGTGCCAGTAGTACCCGGGTGGCGATTGGAAACACCATATATTTT; CDR3aa: CASSTRVAIGNTIYF
j_gene: TRBJ1-6; v_gene: TRBV5-4; d_gene: NA; abundance: NA; CDR3nt: TGTGCCAGCAGCTTGGGGGGCTATTCACCCCTCCACTTT; CDR3aa: CASSLGGYSPLHF
j_gene: TRBJ2-1; v_gene: TRBV30; d_gene: NA; abundance: once; CDR3nt: TGTGCCTGGAGTCCAAGCGGTGTCTACAATGAGCAGTTCTTC; CDR3aa: CAWSPSGVYNEQFF
j_gene: TRBJ1-2; v_gene: TRBV19; d_gene: NA; abundance: NA; CDR3nt: TGTGCCAGTAGGGGAGGGTCCCTTCGGGTCCTCACCTTC; CDR3aa: CASRGGSLRVLTF
j_gene: TRBJ2-3; v_gene: TRBV12-3/TRBV12-4; d_gene: NA; abundance: once; CDR3nt: TGTGCCAGCAGGCGGGGAGATACGCAGTATTTT; CDR3aa: CASRRGDTQYF
j_gene: TRBJ1-1; v_gene: TRBV4-3; d_gene: TRBD1; abundance: few; CDR3nt: TGCGCCAGCAGCCAAGATGCATCCGGGACAGGGGGGTCTGAAGCTTTCTTT; CDR3aa: CASSQDASGTGGSEAFF
j_gene: TRBJ2-3; v_gene: TRBV19; d_gene: NA; abundance: NA; CDR3nt: TGTGCCAGTAACCTCGGGCAGACCACAGATACGCAGTATTTT; CDR3aa: CASNLGQTTDTQYF
j_gene: TRBJ1-2; v_gene: TRBV4-3; d_gene: NA; abundance: few; CDR3nt: TGCGCCAGCAGCCAAGATATACAGGCTAACTATGGCTACACCTTC; CDR3aa: CASSQDIQANYGYTF
j_gene: TRBJ1-4; v_gene: TRBV5-5; d_gene: NA; abundance: NA; CDR3nt: TGTGCCAGCAGCTTATTAACTAATGAAAAACTGTTTTTT; CDR3aa: CASSLLTNEKLFF
j_gene: TRBJ1-2; v_gene: TRBV7-9; d_gene: NA; abundance: NA; CDR3nt: TGTGCCACCCCGGGGAGTAACTATGGCTACACCTTC; CDR3aa: CATPGSNYGYTF
j_gene: TRBJ1-1; v_gene: TRBV6-1; d_gene: NA; abundance: once; CDR3nt: TGTGCCAGCAGTGAGGCAGGGAACACTGAAGCTTTCTTT; CDR3aa: CASSEAGNTEAFF
j_gene: TRBJ2-7; v_gene: TRBV7-3; d_gene: NA; abundance: NA; CDR3nt: TGTGCCAGCAGCTTAACGGGGGGACGGGAGCAGTACTTC; CDR3aa: CASSLTGGREQYF
j_gene: TRBJ2-7; v_gene: TRBV4-1; d_gene: NA; abundance: NA; CDR3nt: TGCGCCAGCAGCCAAATCTCGCCGAACGAGCAGTACTTC; CDR3aa: CASSQISPNEQYF
j_gene: TRBJ1-2; v_gene: TRBV9; d_gene: NA; abundance: NA; CDR3nt: TGTGCCAGCAGCCCCCGACAGGACAACTATGGCTACACCTTC; CDR3aa: CASSPRQDNYGYTF
j_gene: TRBJ1-1; v_gene: TRBV18; d_gene: TRBD1; abundance: NA; CDR3nt: TGTGCCAGCTCACCGGGACAGGGGAACGAAGCTTTCTTT; CDR3aa: CASSPGQGNEAFF
j_gene: TRBJ2-3; v_gene: TRBV11-2; d_gene: NA; abundance: NA; CDR3nt: TGTGCCAGCAGCCTCCCTCGGGGACCTCAGGGGACCACAGATACGCAGTATTTT; CDR3aa: CASSLPRGPQGTTDTQYF
j_gene: TRBJ1-3; v_gene: TRBV6-2/TRBV6-3; d_gene: NA; abundance: NA; CDR3nt: TGTGCCAGCAGTGTGACAGCAACCTCTGGAAACACCATATATTTT; CDR3aa: CASSVTATSGNTIYF
j_gene: TRBJ1-3; v_gene: TRBV12-3/TRBV12-4; d_gene: NA; abundance: NA; CDR3nt: TGTGCCAGCGCTAATGGCGGGAGAAACACCATATATTTT; CDR3aa: CASANGGRNTIYF
j_gene: TRBJ1-2; v_gene: TRBV12-3/TRBV12-4; d_gene: NA; abundance: NA; CDR3nt: TGTGCCAGCAGCTCGGGACGTATCTATGGCTACACCTTC; CDR3aa: CASSSGRIYGYTF
j_gene: TRBJ2-2; v_gene: TRBV7-3; d_gene: NA; abundance: NA; CDR3nt: TGTGCCAGCAGCCCATACGGGGGGCCCAACACCGGGGAGCTGTTTTTT; CDR3aa: CASSPYGGPNTGELFF
j_gene: TRBJ2-7; v_gene: TRBV15; d_gene: NA; abundance: once; CDR3nt: TGTGCCACCAGCAGACCCCTGACAGGCATTCGCGCCACCTACGAGCAGTACTTC; CDR3aa: CATSRPLTGIRATYEQYF
j_gene: TRBJ2-7; v_gene: TRBV18; d_gene: NA; abundance: NA; CDR3nt: TGTGCCAGCTCACCACCGACGCGCGGAGCCTACGAGCAGTACTTC; CDR3aa: CASSPPTRGAYEQYF
j_gene: TRBJ1-4; v_gene: TRBV30; d_gene: NA; abundance: NA; CDR3nt: TGTGCCTGGAGTGTGGGAGGGTCAGGGGAAAAACTGTTTTTT; CDR3aa: CAWSVGGSGEKLFF
j_gene: TRBJ2-1; v_gene: TRBV6-5; d_gene: NA; abundance: NA; CDR3nt: TGTGCCAGCAGCCTGAAAAACAATGAGCAGTTCTTC; CDR3aa: CASSLKNNEQFF
j_gene: TRBJ2-1; v_gene: TRBV6-2/TRBV6-3; d_gene: NA; abundance: NA; CDR3nt: TGTGCCAGCAGTTATTCTGGCAGGACCGGGTCCTACAATGAGCAGTTCTTC; CDR3aa: CASSYSGRTGSYNEQFF
j_gene: TRBJ2-5; v_gene: TRBV5-8; d_gene: TRBD2; abundance: NA; CDR3nt: TGTGCCAGCAGCCGTAGCGGGGCCCCCCAAGAGACCCAGTACTTC; CDR3aa: CASSRSGAPQETQYF
j_gene: TRBJ2-5; v_gene: TRBV4-3; d_gene: NA; abundance: NA; CDR3nt: TGCGCCAGCAGCCAAGCCGCCTGGGGCCACGAGACCCAGTACTTC; CDR3aa: CASSQAAWGHETQYF
j_gene: TRBJ2-3; v_gene: TRBV7-3; d_gene: NA; abundance: NA; CDR3nt: TGTGCCAGCAGCGGCACGGGGGGCTCAAGCACAGATACGCAGTATTTT; CDR3aa: CASSGTGGSSTDTQYF
j_gene: TRBJ1-4; v_gene: TRBV6-5; d_gene: TRBD1; abundance: NA; CDR3nt: TGTGCCAGCAGACAGGGGCTGGGGGAAAAACTGTTTTTT; CDR3aa: CASRQGLGEKLFF
j_gene: TRBJ1-5; v_gene: TRBV2; d_gene: NA; abundance: NA; CDR3nt: TGTGCCAGCAGCGAGGCAGGGAGCAATCAGCCCCAGCATTTT; CDR3aa: CASSEAGSNQPQHF